The present T cell receptor beta chain was sequenced within a study of tumor T cells in aggressive B-cell lymphoma. Trimming stripped 0 bases from V and 2 bases from J, with 9 bases between. This CDR3 has 14 residues. The germline CDR1 and CDR2 sequences are SGHDT and YYEEEE. Profiling relied on immunoSEQ multiplex PCR, and the TCRdb table lists in-frame clones only, not all of them. The table has about 2,100 clones, roughly 90% seen once. The chain is built from TRBV5-6 and TRBJ2-7, with D possibly matching TRBD1 (5 bases). Sequences were obtained from tumor tissue. The TCR originated in an adult with diffuse large B cell lymphoma. The CDR3: CASSLGAGPYEQYF. The CDR3 DNA reads as TGTGCCAGCAGCTTGGGGGCAGGGCCCTACGAGCAGTACTTC. The complete variable domain, with remaining parts taken from reference TRBV5-6 and TRBJ2-7, reads DAGVTQSPTHLIKTRGQQVTLRCSPKSGHDTVSWYQQALGQGPQFIFQYYEEEERQRGNFPDRFSGHQFPNYSSELNVNALLLGDSALYLCASSLGAGPYEQYFGPGTRLTVT.